The 28 T cell receptor beta chains presented below share a single source sample, sequenced in a study of blood T cells in healthy people across ages. PCR was performed a second time for roughly 7 to 11 cycles using a sample-barcoded 5' primer and a J-beta primer mix. TCRdb ran MiXCR on the 5' RACE reads and lists one entry per CDR3 protein. The sample yields around 1,000,000 distinct CDR3 sequences, 25% seen once. These data also featured in a second study, about T cells of mothers and their children.

The sequenced material came from blood. The receptors stem from a girl aged 2-10 years in good health.

The chain has TRBV12-3 or TRBV12-4 and TRBJ1-2; D is uncertain. V was clipped by 5 bases and J by 6 bases, with 16 bases between them. The CDR3 runs to 14 residues. This CDR3 is CASSTPGGRDGYTF. CDR3 in DNA: TGTGCCAGCAGTACCCCCGGCGGGAGGGATGGCTACACCTTC.

The V gene is TRBV5-1, the J gene TRBJ1-1; D not certain. The germline CDR1 and CDR2 sequences are SGHRS and YFSETQ. V was cut by 6 bases and J by 1 base, with 10 bases left in between. The CDR3 sequence is 13 residues long. The CDR3 nucleotides read TGCGCCAGCACGAGGGTCCCGAACACTGAAGCTTTCTTT. Amino acid sequence: CASTRVPNTEAFF.

The chain's CDR3 is CATGGQTDTQYF. CDR3 bases: TGTGCCACAGGGGGGCAAACAGATACGCAGTATTTT. This chain joins TRBV10-3 and TRBJ2-3; D is perhaps TRBD1 (7 bases). V lost 10 bases, J lost 3 bases, and 11 bases lay in between. Germline V CDR1 and CDR2: ENHRY, SYGVKD. This CDR3 comprises 12 residues.

The sample holds a few counts of this clonotype. This sequence joins TRBV2 and TRBJ2-7; 7 bases are shared with TRBD1. V was pared by 10 bases and J by 5 bases, with 11 bases of the junction left unmatched. This CDR3 has 13 residues. CDR1 and CDR2 (germline): SNHLY, FYNNEI. The CDR3 bases are TGTGCCATCGTACTACAGGGGTCCCACGAGCAGTACTTC. Its translation is CAIVLQGSHEQYF.

The chain carries TRBV12-5 and TRBJ2-6; no clear D gene. V was pared by 3 bases and J by 0 bases, with 3 bases between. CDR3 size: 14 residues. CDR1 is LGHNT and CDR2 is FRNRAP in the germline V gene. CDR3 residues: CASGFDSGANVLTF. The DNA for the CDR3 is TGTGCTAGTGGTTTTGACTCTGGGGCCAACGTCCTGACTTTC.

J is TRBJ2-1 and V is TRBV5-6; maybe TRBD2 (5 bases). The V and J ends lost 0 bases and 4 bases respectively, with 17 bases between them. The CDR3 loop spans 17 amino acids. Per germline, CDR1 SGHDT and CDR2 YYEEEE. The CDR3 here is CASSLEGFGVSYNEQFF. The CDR3 nucleotides are TGTGCCAGCAGCTTGGAAGGCTTCGGGGTCTCGTACAATGAGCAGTTCTTC.

The V and J genes are TRBV4-1 and TRBJ1-1; D call uncertain. This CDR3 is 15 amino acids long. V was shortened by 2 bases and J by 8 bases, with 18 bases between the two germline ends. Germline lookup yields CDR1 MGHRA and CDR2 YSYEKL. DNA of the CDR3: TGCGCCAGCAGCCAATTAATGGGGATCCCTGGGGAAGCTTTCTTT. This codes for CASSQLMGIPGEAFF.

There are a few counts of this clonotype. The gene calls are TRBV5-1 and TRBJ2-1; D uncertain. There are 15 residues in the CDR3. The germline V and J ends were trimmed by 1 base and 5 bases, with 13 bases remaining between them. Germline values: CDR1 SGHRS, CDR2 YFSETQ. This CDR3 is CASSLSGVENNEQFF. The DNA for the CDR3 is TGCGCCAGCAGCTTGAGTGGGGTAGAAAACAATGAGCAGTTCTTC.

This clonotype appeared many times. J is TRBJ1-4 and V is TRBV14; 7 positions match TRBD1. After removal of 3 bases from V and 5 bases from J, the junction contained 6 bases not matched to a gene. This CDR3 is built from 15 residues. Germline V CDR1 and CDR2: SGHDN, FVKESK. The CDR3 DNA reads TGTGCCAGCAGCCAGACGGACAGGCTAAATGAAAAACTGTTTTTT. Its translation: CASSQTDRLNEKLFF.

The chain has TRBV14 and TRBJ2-5, with D perhaps TRBD2 (6 bases). Germline V gene lookup returns CDR1 SGHDN and CDR2 FVKESK. The CDR3 contains 15 residues. V shed 1 base and J shed 4 bases, with 13 bases lying between them. The CDR3 region is CASSQAGSQLETQYF. The CDR3 DNA reads TGTGCCAGCAGCCAAGCCGGGAGTCAACTAGAGACCCAGTACTTC.

This clonotype was picked up a small number of times. This chain uses TRBV7-9 with TRBJ2-1, with 7 bases identical to TRBD2. CDR3 length: 14 amino acids. Germline V lookup: CDR1 SEHNR, CDR2 FQNEAQ (reference sequence). V gave up 5 bases and J gave up 9 bases; unmatched junction bases: 10. The CDR3 reads CASSPPVGGIEQFF. The CDR3 DNA sequence: TGTGCCAGCAGCCCCCCCGTCGGGGGGATTGAGCAGTTCTTC.

In this sample, this clonotype turned up once. The chain carries TRBV7-9 and TRBJ2-1, with D unclear. Germline assignment: CDR1 SEHNR and CDR2 FQNEAQ (reference sequence). CDR3 length: 13 amino acids. The germline V and J ends were trimmed by 0 bases and 10 bases, with 10 bases remaining between them. The CDR3 here is CASSLALVPEQFF. CDR3 coding DNA: TGTGCCAGCAGCTTAGCGCTGGTCCCCGAGCAGTTCTTC.

The rearrangement uses TRBV20-1 and TRBJ1-1, with D possibly TRBD1 on 6 matching bases. The germline V gene has CDR1 DFQATT and CDR2 SNEGSKA (reference sequence). The CDR3 covers 11 residues. CDR3 bases: TGCAGATCGAAGGGGGTCTCTGAAGCTTTCTTT. Translating gives CRSKGVSEAFF.

The J gene is TRBJ2-7, the V gene TRBV27; 7 nucleotides agree with TRBD1. Per the germline V gene, CDR1 is MNHEY and CDR2 is SMNVEV (reference sequence). Unmatched junction bases numbered 6, after V lost 5 bases and J lost 2 bases. The CDR3 totals 14 residues. The CDR3 is CASSGYGQAYEQYF. The CDR3 region has the DNA TGTGCCAGCAGTGGATACGGACAGGCCTACGAGCAGTACTTC.

This clonotype was counted a few times. The chain has TRBV4-2 and TRBJ2-5; D is possibly TRBD2 (6 bases). This CDR3 has 16 residues. Trimming took off 4 bases at V and 0 bases at J, with 15 bases between the two ends. Germline V CDR1 and CDR2: LGHNA, YNFKEQ. The CDR3 spells CASSPGLAAYQETQYF. The DNA for the CDR3 is TGTGCCAGCAGCCCGGGACTTGCAGCGTACCAAGAGACCCAGTACTTC.

The chain links TRBV20-1 to TRBJ2-3; a possible D gene is TRBD2 (6 bases). This CDR3 region has 15 residues. Germline values: CDR1 DFQATT, CDR2 SNEGSKA (reference sequence). V was cut by 5 bases and J by 0 bases, with 15 bases left in between. The CDR3 DNA reads TGCAGTGCTGCCCACGGTAGCGGCAGCACAGATACGCAGTATTTT. Translation gives CSAAHGSGSTDTQYF.

This clonotype has more than one count but fewer than ten. The chain uses TRBV3-1 and TRBJ2-1; 12 bases are shared with TRBD2. Germline V lookup: CDR1 LGHDT, CDR2 YNNKEL (reference sequence). The CDR3 extends over 17 amino acids. V lost 4 bases and J lost 5; bases outside the gene matches: 9. The CDR3 spells CASSPQGTSGPNNEQFF. CDR3 DNA: TGTGCCAGCAGCCCGCAGGGGACTAGCGGGCCCAACAATGAGCAGTTCTTC.

This clonotype was observed a few times. The chain links TRBV20-1 to TRBJ1-2, with D possibly matching TRBD1 (5 bases). The V gene lost 3 bases and the J gene lost 0 bases, with 11 bases spanning the gap. CDR1 and CDR2 (germline): DFQATT, SNEGSKA (reference sequence). This CDR3 is 14 amino acids long. CDR3 sequence: CSASNRDSNYGYTF. CDR3 coding DNA: TGCAGTGCTAGTAACCGGGACTCTAACTATGGCTACACCTTC.

About this clonotype: Mismatch with germline at one junction end may stem from a read error. The rearrangement joins TRBV7-3 to TRBJ2-5; D possibly corresponds to TRBD2 (6 bases). The germline V gene has CDR1 SGHTA and CDR2 FQGTGA. The length of the CDR3 is 14 residues. CDR3 amino acids: CASSLAGPEEAQYF. CDR3 DNA: TGTGCCAGCAGCTTAGCGGGGCCCGAAGAGGCCCAGTACTTC.

This clonotype appeared a few times. This chain uses TRBV20-1 with TRBJ2-1; 7 nucleotides align to TRBD1. CDR3 length equals 10 residues. Per the germline V gene, CDR1 is DFQATT and CDR2 is SNEGSKA (reference sequence). Trimming took 6 bases from V and 12 from J; bases not matched to a gene: 5. In DNA, the CDR3 is TGCAGTGCCCAAGACAGGGTGCAGTTCTTC. Protein sequence: CSAQDRVQFF.

The chain links TRBV28 to TRBJ2-7; tentative D call: TRBD2 (7 bases). Trimming left V 1 base short and J 2 bases short, with 12 bases between. The CDR3 consists of 15 residues. Germline V CDR1 and CDR2: MDHEN, SYDVKM. This chain's CDR3 is CASSLYEGGTYEQYF. The CDR3 bases are TGTGCCAGCAGTTTATACGAGGGGGGGACCTACGAGCAGTACTTC.

This clonotype occurred a few times. The CDR3 spells CASTRPRWGTDTQYF. The CDR3 DNA reads TGTGCCAGCACCAGACCCAGATGGGGCACAGATACGCAGTATTTT. The chain uses TRBV11-1 and TRBJ2-3; D unresolved. Germline CDR1 SGHAT, CDR2 FQDESV (reference sequence). Between the trimmed V and J ends, which lost 7 bases and 1 base, there was a span of 15 bases. CDR3 length: 15 amino acids.

This rearrangement joins TRBV7-2 to TRBJ2-7; tentatively, D is TRBD2 (5 bases). This CDR3 has 15 amino acids. The germline V gene encodes CDR1 SGHTA and CDR2 FQGNSA. Trimming took 1 base from V and 0 from J, leaving 10 bases between them. Written as DNA, the CDR3 is TGTGCCAGCAGCTTAGATATGGGGAGCTCCTACGAGCAGTACTTC. This encodes CASSLDMGSSYEQYF. Together with reference TRBV7-2 and TRBJ2-7, the CDR3 gives the full variable domain: GAGVSQSPSNKVTEKGKDVELRCDPISGHTALYWYRQSLGQGLEFLIYFQGNSAPDKSGLPSDRFSAERTGGSVSTLTIQRTQQEDSAVYLCASSLDMGSSYEQYFGPGTRLTVT.

The V and J genes are TRBV7-6 and TRBJ2-7; TRBD2 matches 7 bases. The V segment lost 0 bases and the J segment 3 bases; nucleotides outside the gene matches: 8. The germline CDR1 and CDR2 sequences are SGHVS and FNYEAQ. The CDR3 loop spans 16 amino acids. CDR3 sequence: CASSLAGAGVSYEQYF. CDR3 coding DNA: TGTGCCAGCAGCTTAGCTGGGGCGGGGGTGAGCTACGAGCAGTACTTC.

Remarks on this clonotype: Sequence at one end of the junction differs from germline and may be a read error. This chain connects TRBV27 to TRBJ2-1; D is undetermined. CDR1 is MNHEY and CDR2 is SMNVEV in the germline V gene (reference sequence). This CDR3 is built from 13 residues. The CDR3 sequence: CASSLRSYNEQLF. The CDR3 nucleotides are TGTGCCAGCAGTTTACGGTCTTACAATGAGCAGCTCTTC.

The chain recombines TRBV9 with TRBJ2-7, with 8 bases fitting TRBD2. V dropped 3 bases and J dropped 6; count of bases not matched to a gene: 11. The germline CDR1 and CDR2 sequences are SGDLS and YYNGEE. The CDR3 runs to 15 residues. CDR3 nucleotide sequence: TGTGCCAGCAGCGCCGGGGGGGGAAAGGCGGGCGAGCAGTACTTC. It codes for CASSAGGGKAGEQYF.

This clonotype was detected a few times. The rearrangement joins TRBV20-1 to TRBJ2-7; 8 positions agree with TRBD2. There are 12 residues in the CDR3. The J segment lost 6 bases and the V segment lost 1 base, leaving 2 bases of the junction unmatched. CDR1 DFQATT and CDR2 SNEGSKA come from the germline V gene (reference sequence). The CDR3 sequence is CSARVSGIEQYF. The CDR3 DNA reads TGCAGTGCTAGAGTTAGCGGGATCGAGCAGTACTTC.

This clonotype was observed a few times. The chain couples TRBV29-1 to TRBJ1-1; D may be TRBD1 (6 bases). Between the trimmed V and J ends, which lost 7 bases and 0 bases, there was a span of 15 bases. The CDR3 extends over 14 amino acids. CDR1 and CDR2 from the germline V gene are SQVTM and ANQGSEA. The CDR3 reads CSGRRGGLNTEAFF. The CDR3 bases are TGCAGCGGCCGACGGGGGGGGCTGAACACTGAAGCTTTCTTT.